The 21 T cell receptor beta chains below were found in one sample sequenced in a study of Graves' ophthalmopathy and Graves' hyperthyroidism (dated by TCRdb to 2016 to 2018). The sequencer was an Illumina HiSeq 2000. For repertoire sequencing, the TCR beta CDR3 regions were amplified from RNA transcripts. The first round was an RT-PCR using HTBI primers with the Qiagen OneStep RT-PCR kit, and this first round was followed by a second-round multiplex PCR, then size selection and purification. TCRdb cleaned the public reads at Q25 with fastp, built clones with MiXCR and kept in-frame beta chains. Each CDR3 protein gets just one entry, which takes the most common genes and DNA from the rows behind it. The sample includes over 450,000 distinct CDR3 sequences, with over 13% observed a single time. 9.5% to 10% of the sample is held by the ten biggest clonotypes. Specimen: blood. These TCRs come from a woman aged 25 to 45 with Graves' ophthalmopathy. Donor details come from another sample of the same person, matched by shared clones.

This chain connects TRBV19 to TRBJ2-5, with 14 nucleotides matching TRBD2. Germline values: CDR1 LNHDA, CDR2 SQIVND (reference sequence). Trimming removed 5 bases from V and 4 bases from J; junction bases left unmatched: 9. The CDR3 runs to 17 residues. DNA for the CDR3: TGTGCCAGTAGTCCCGGGACTAGCGGGGGCCGGGGAGAGACCCAGTACTTC. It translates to CASSPGTSGGRGETQYF.

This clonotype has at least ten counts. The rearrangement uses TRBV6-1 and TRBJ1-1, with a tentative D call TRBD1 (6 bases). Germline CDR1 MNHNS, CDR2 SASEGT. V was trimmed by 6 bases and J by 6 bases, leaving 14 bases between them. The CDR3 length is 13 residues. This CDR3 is CASRPQGIAEAFF. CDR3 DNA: TGTGCCAGCAGACCACAGGGAATCGCTGAAGCTTTCTTT.

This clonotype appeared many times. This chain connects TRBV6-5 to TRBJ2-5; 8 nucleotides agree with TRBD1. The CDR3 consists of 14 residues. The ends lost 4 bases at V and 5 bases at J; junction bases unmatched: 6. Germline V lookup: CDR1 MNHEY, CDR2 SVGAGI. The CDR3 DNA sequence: TGTGCCAGCAGTTCCGTGACAGGGGCCGAGACCCAGTACTTC. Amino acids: CASSSVTGAETQYF.

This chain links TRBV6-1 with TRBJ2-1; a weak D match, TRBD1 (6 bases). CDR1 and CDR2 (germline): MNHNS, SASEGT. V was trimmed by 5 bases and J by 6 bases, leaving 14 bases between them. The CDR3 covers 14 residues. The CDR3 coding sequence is TGTGCCAGCAGTACGACAGGTATCCCCAATGAGCAGTTCTTC. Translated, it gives CASSTTGIPNEQFF.

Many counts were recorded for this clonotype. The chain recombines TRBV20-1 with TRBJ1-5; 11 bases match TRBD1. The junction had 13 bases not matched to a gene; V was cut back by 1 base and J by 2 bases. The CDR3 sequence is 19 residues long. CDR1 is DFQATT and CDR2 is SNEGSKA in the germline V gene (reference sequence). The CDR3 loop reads CSARALDRGLGLGNQPQHF. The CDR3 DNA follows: TGCAGTGCTAGAGCCCTGGACAGGGGGCTAGGTCTTGGCAATCAGCCCCAGCATTTT.

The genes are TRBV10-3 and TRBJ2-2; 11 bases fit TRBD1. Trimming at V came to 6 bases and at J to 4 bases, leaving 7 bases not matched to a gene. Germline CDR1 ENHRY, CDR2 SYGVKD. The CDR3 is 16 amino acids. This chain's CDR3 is CAISLDRGHVTGELFF. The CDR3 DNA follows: TGTGCCATCAGCTTGGACAGGGGGCATGTCACCGGGGAGCTGTTTTTT.

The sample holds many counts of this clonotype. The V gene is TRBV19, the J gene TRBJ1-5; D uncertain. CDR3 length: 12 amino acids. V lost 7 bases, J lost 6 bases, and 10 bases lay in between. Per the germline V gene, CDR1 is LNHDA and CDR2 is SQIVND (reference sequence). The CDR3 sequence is CASNIAGQPQHF. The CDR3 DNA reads TGTGCCAGTAATATCGCGGGTCAGCCCCAGCATTTT.

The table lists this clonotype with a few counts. CDR3 protein: CASSYSIGGGTNTGELFF. Here the CDR3 DNA reads TGTGCCAGCAGTTACTCAATAGGAGGGGGAACGAACACCGGGGAGCTGTTTTTT. The V and J genes are TRBV6-2 or TRBV6-3 and TRBJ2-2; either TRBD1 or TRBD2 may fit D (6 bases each). The length of the CDR3 is 18 residues. Germline V gene data show CDR1 as MNHEY and CDR2 as SVGEGT. V lost 0 bases to trimming and J lost 0 bases, with 14 bases between them.

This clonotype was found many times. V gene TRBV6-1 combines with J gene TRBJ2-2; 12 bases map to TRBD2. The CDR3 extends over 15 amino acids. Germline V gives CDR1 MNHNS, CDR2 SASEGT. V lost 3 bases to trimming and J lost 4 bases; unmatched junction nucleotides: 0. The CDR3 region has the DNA TGTGCCAGCAGTGAGACTAGCGGGAGCACCGGGGAGCTGTTTTTT. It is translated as CASSETSGSTGELFF.

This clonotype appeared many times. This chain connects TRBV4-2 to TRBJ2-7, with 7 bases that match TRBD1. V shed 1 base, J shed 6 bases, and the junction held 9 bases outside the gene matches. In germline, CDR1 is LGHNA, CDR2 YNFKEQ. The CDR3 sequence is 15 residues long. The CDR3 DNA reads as TGTGCCAGCAGCCAAGGACAGGGTTCGCTAGGCGAGCAGTACTTC. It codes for CASSQGQGSLGEQYF.

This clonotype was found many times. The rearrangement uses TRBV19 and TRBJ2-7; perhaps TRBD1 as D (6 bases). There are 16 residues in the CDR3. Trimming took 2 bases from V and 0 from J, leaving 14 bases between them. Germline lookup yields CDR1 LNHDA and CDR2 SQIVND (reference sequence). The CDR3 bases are TGTGCCAGTAGTATAAGTGCTCGACAGGACTCCTACGAGCAGTACTTC. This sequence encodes CASSISARQDSYEQYF. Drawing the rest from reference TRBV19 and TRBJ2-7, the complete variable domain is DGGITQSPKYLFRKEGQNVTLSCEQNLNHDAMYWYRQDPGQGLRLIYYSQIVNDFQKGDIAEGYSVSREKKESFPLTVTSAQKNPTAFYLCASSISARQDSYEQYFGPGTRLTVT.

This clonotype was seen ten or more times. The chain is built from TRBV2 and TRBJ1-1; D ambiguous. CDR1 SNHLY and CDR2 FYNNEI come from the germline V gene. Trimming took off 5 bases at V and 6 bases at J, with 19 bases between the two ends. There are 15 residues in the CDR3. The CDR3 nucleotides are TGTGCCAGCAGTACGGCCGGGAGGTCCCTAGCTGAAGCTTTCTTT. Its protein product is CASSTAGRSLAEAFF. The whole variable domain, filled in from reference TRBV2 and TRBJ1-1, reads EPEVTQTPSHQVTQMGQEVILRCVPISNHLYFYWYRQILGQKVEFLVSFYNNEISEKSEIFDDQFSVERPDGSNFTLKIRSTKLEDSAMYFCASSTAGRSLAEAFFGQGTRLTVV.

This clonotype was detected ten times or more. The CDR3 region is CSASFAGGQGSGNTIYF. The DNA of the CDR3 is TGCAGTGCTAGTTTCGCCGGGGGACAGGGCTCTGGAAACACCATATATTTT. The chain joins TRBV20-1 to TRBJ1-3; 9 bases match TRBD1. The trim removed 3 bases at V and 0 bases at J, leaving 9 bases unmatched. The CDR3 length is 17 residues. Germline CDR1 DFQATT, CDR2 SNEGSKA (reference sequence).

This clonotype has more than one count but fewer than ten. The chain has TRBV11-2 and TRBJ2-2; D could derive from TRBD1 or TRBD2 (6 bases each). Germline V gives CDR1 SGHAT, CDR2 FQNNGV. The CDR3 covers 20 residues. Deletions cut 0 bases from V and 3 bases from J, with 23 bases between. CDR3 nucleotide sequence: TGTGCCAGCAGCTTAGAAGGTTATGCCGGGGGCCCCTCGGACACCGGGGAGCTGTTTTTT. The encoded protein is CASSLEGYAGGPSDTGELFF.

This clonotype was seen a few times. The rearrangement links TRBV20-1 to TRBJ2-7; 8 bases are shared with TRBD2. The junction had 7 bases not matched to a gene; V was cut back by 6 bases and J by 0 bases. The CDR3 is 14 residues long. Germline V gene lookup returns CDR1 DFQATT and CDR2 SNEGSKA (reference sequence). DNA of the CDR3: TGCAGTGCACACGGCAGCGGGGGCTCCTACGAGCAGTACTTC. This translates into CSAHGSGGSYEQYF.

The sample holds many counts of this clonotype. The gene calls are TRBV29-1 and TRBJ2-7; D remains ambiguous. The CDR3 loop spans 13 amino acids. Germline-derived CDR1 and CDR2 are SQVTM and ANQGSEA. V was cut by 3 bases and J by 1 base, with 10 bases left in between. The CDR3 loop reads CSVDQDGSYEQYF. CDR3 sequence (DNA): TGCAGCGTTGATCAGGACGGATCCTACGAGCAGTACTTC.

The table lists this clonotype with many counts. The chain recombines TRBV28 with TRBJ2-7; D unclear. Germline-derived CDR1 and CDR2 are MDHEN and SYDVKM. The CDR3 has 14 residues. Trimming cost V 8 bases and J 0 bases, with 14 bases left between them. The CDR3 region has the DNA TGTGCCAGCGCGCTACACCGGAGCTCCTACGAGCAGTACTTC. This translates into CASALHRSSYEQYF.

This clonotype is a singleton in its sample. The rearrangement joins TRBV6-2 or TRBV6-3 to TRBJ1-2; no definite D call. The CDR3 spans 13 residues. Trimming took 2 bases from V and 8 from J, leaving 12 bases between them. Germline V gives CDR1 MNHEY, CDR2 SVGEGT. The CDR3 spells CASSYTLKGGYTF. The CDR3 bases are TGTGCCAGCAGTTACACATTGAAGGGAGGCTACACCTTC.

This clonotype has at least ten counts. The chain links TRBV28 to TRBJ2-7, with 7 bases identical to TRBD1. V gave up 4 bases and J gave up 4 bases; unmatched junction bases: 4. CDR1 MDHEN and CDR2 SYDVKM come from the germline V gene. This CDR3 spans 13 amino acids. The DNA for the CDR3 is TGTGCCAGCAGTTCGGACAGGTGGTACGAGCAGTACTTC. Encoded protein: CASSSDRWYEQYF.

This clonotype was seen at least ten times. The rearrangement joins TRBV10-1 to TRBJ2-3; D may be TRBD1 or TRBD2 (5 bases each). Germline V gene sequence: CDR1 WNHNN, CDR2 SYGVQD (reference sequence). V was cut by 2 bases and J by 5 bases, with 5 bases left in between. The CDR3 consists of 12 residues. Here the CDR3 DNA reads TGCGCCAGCAGTGAGGGGGGAGATACGCAGTATTTT. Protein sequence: CASSEGGDTQYF.

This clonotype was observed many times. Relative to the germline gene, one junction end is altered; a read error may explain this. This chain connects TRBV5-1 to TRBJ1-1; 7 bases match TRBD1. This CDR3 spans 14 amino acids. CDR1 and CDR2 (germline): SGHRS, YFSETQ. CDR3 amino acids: CASSSGTANTEAFF. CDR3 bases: TGTGCCAGCAGTTCCGGGACAGCGAACACTGAAGCTTTCTTT.